This TCR beta chain was retrieved from a study of cytomegalovirus exposure and HLA in healthy donors. Study outcomes and limitations: In a later analysis, V- and J-gene trimming of beta chains associated with a DCLRE1C missense variant, replicated independently. Reports described diagnosis of cytomegalovirus status by the classifier as highly specific and sensitive. Confirmation was obtained in vitro that a few CMV-associated chains are specific for CMV antigens.

The PCR used 60 Vbeta and 13 Jbeta primers. Per the study methods: The authors later counted about 80 million unique TCR beta chains, some 12 million of them shared. This table comes from immunoSEQ multiplex PCR, and its TCRdb copy is limited to in-frame clones, with some not included. V and J calls and clone size are given by that table; D and trimming were obtained from the DNA. The sample contains about 61,000 clones, around 92% of which appear only once. As to this clone: Antigen specificity is unknown.

The CDR3 loop spans 17 amino acids. With 0 bases clipped from V and 0 bases from J, the junction kept 5 bases outside the gene matches. CDR1 is SGHTS and CDR2 is YDEGEE in the germline V gene. The sequence was collected from a man aged 25 to 45 in good health and CMV-seropositive. The sample taken for sequencing was PBMCs. The V call is TRBV5-8, the J call TRBJ2-3; the match to TRBD2 covers 9 bases. The CDR3 loop is CASSLGAGGLSTDTQYF. The CDR3 region has the DNA TGTGCCAGCAGCTTGGGAGCGGGAGGCCTTAGCACAGATACGCAGTATTTT.